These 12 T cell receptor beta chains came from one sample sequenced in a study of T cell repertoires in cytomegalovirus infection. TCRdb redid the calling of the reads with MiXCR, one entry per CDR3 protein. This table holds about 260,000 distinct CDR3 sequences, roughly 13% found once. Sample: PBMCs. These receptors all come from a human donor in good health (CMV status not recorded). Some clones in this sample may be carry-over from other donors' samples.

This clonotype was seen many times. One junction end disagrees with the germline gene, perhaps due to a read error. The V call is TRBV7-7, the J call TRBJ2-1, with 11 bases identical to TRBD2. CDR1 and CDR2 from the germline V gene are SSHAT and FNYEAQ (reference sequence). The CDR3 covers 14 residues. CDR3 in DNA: TGTGCTAGCAGCTTAGGACTAGCGGGCAATGAGCAGTTCTTC. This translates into CASSLGLAGNEQFF.

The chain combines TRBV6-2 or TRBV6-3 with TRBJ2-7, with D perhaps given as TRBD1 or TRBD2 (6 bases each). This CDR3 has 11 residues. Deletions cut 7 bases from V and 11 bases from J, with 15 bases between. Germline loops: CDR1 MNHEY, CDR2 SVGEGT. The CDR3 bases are TGTGCCAGCAAACAACAGGGAGGAGAGTACTTC. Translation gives CASKQQGGEYF.

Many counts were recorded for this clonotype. CDR3 residues: CASSSKREGWYNEQFF. CDR3 in DNA: TGTGCCAGCAGCTCAAAGCGGGAGGGGTGGTACAATGAGCAGTTCTTC. The chain carries TRBV7-2 and TRBJ2-1, with TRBD2 matching over 10 bases. Germline CDR1 is SGHTA and CDR2 is FQGNSA. J was trimmed by 4 bases and V by 4 bases; bases with no gene match: 7. The CDR3 covers 16 residues.

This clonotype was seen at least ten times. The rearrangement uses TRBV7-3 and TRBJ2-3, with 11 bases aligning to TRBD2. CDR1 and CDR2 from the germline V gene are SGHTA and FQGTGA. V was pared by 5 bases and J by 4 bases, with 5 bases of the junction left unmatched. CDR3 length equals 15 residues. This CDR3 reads CASSALAGGADTQYF. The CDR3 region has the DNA TGTGCCAGCAGCGCGCTAGCGGGGGGTGCAGATACGCAGTATTTT.

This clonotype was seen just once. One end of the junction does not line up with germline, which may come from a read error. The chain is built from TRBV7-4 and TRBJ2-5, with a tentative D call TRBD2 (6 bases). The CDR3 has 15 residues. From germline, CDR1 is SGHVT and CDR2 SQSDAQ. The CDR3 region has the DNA TGTGCCAGCAGCCTAGCCTGGGCGGGGCAAGAGACCCAGTACTTC. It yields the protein CASSLAWAGQETQYF.

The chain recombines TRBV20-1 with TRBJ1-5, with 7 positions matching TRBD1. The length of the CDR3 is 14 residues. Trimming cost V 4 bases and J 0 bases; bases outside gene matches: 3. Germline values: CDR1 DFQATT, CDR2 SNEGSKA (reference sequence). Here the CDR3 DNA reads TGCAGTGCTACGGGGACAGATAGCAATCAGCCCCAGCATTTT. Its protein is CSATGTDSNQPQHF.

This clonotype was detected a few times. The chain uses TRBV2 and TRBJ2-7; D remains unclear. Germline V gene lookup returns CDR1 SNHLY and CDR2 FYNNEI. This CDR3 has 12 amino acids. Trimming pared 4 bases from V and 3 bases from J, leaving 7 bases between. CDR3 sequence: CASSGAGYEQYF. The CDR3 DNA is TGTGCCAGCAGTGGGGCAGGCTACGAGCAGTACTTC.

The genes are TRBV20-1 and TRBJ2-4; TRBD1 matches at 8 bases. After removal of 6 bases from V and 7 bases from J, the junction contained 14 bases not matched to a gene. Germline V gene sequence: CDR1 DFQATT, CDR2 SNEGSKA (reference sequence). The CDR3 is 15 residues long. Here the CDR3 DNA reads TGCAGTGCCCCCCCCTCGGACAGGGAGGACAACATTCAGTACTTC. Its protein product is CSAPPSDREDNIQYF.

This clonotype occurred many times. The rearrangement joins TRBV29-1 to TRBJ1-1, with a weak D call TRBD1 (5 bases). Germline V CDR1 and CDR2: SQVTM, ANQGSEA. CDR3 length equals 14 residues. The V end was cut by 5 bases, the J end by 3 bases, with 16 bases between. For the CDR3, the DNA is TGCAGCGTTCGTTTTAGGGGAGTACACACTGAAGCTTTCTTT. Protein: CSVRFRGVHTEAFF.

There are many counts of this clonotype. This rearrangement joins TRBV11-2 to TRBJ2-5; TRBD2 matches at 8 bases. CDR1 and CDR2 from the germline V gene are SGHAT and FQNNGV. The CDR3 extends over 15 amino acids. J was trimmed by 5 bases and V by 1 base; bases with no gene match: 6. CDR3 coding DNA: TGTGCCAGCAGCTTAGTGGGGACTAGTCTGGAGACCCAGTACTTC. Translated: CASSLVGTSLETQYF.

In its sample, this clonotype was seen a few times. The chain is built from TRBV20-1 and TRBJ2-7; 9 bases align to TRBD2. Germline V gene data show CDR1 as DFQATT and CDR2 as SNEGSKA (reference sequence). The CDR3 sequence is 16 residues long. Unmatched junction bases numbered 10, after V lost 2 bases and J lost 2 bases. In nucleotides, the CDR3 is TGCAGTGCTAGACCCGACCTAGCGGGGTTCACCTACGAGCAGTACTTC. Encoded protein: CSARPDLAGFTYEQYF.

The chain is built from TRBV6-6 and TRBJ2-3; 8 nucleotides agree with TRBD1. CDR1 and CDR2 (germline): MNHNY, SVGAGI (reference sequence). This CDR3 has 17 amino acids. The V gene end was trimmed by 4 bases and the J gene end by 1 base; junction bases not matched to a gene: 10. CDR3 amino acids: CASSFHKGTGRTDTQYF. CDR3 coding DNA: TGTGCCAGCAGTTTTCACAAGGGGACAGGTCGCACAGATACGCAGTATTTT.